This entry lists 20 T cell receptor beta chains sequenced from one sample in a study of blood T cell repertoires in COVID-19 (TCRdb year 2020). Library preparation employed the immunoSEQ multiplex PCR assay. The source is immuneACCESS, and TCRdb retained only in-frame sequences with V and J called. Part of the clones is not carried over; for the studies checked, unresolved V genes explain less than half of this, and the remainder is unexplained. This sample has about 350,000 clones in its table, and 88% of those were observed once. The ten largest clones add up to approximately 0.97% of the sample. The sequencing sample was made of PBMCs or T cells enriched from blood (not recorded which). All receptors derive from a woman in her thirties who had been exposed to COVID-19.

This clone was observed a single time. The J gene is TRBJ2-1, the V gene TRBV9, with 14 bases identical to TRBD2. Per germline, CDR1 SGDLS and CDR2 YYNGEE. CDR3 size: 17 residues. The trim removed 0 bases at V and 7 bases at J, leaving 6 bases unmatched. In nucleotides, the CDR3 is TGTGCCAGCAGCGTAGCTGGGACTAGCGGGAGATGGAATGAGCAGTTCTTC. It specifies CASSVAGTSGRWNEQFF.

The chain links TRBV28 to TRBJ2-7; TRBD1 matches at 10 bases. Germline V gives CDR1 MDHEN, CDR2 SYDVKM. J gave up 6 bases and V 7 bases, and 9 bases lay outside the gene matches. The CDR3 runs 14 residues. CDR3 nucleotide sequence: TGTGCCAGCACCCGACAGGGGGCGCTTTTCGAGCAGTACTTC. It yields the protein CASTRQGALFEQYF.

This clone was seen more than once but under ten times. The CDR3 coding sequence is TGTGCCAGCTCACCTAGGCAGGGGATCACTGAAGCTTTCTTT. The encoded protein is CASSPRQGITEAFF. The V gene is TRBV18, the J gene TRBJ1-1; tentative D call: TRBD1 (6 bases). CDR1 and CDR2 from the germline V gene are KGHSH and LQKENI. The V end was cut by 3 bases, the J end by 4 bases, with 12 bases between. This CDR3 has 14 residues.

V gene TRBV11-2 combines with J gene TRBJ1-1; tentative D call: TRBD1 (6 bases). Trimming cost V 5 bases and J 0 bases, with 13 bases left between them. The CDR3 is 15 amino acids. The germline gives CDR1 SGHAT, CDR2 FQNNGV. The CDR3: CASSPSQGLNTEAFF. The DNA of the CDR3 is TGTGCCAGCAGCCCCTCTCAGGGGTTGAACACTGAAGCTTTCTTT.

This clone was recorded once. The V and J genes are TRBV3-1 (or the pseudogene TRBV3-2) and TRBJ2-1; TRBD2 matches 10 bases. V lost 1 base, J lost 4 bases, and 7 bases stayed unmatched. Germline V lookup: CDR1 LGHDT, CDR2 YNNKEL (reference sequence). The length of the CDR3 is 17 residues. DNA for the CDR3: TGTGCCAGCAGCCAAGTCGGGGGTAGCGGGGGGTACAATGAGCAGTTCTTC. As protein: CASSQVGGSGGYNEQFF.

The V call is TRBV19, the J call TRBJ1-1; no firm D call. The CDR3 loop spans 15 amino acids. Germline V gene sequence: CDR1 LNHDA, CDR2 SQIVND (reference sequence). Trimming pared 5 bases from V and 2 bases from J, leaving 15 bases between. The CDR3, as DNA: TGTGCCAGTAGTCCTCTCATGACAAGAAACACTGAAGCTTTCTTT. As protein: CASSPLMTRNTEAFF.

In its sample, this clone was seen once. The chain couples TRBV14 to TRBJ2-7; TRBD1 aligns across 7 bases. Germline lookup yields CDR1 SGHDN and CDR2 FVKESK. The CDR3 contains 15 residues. Trimming cost V 5 bases and J 9 bases; bases outside gene matches: 16. In DNA form, the CDR3 reads TGTGCCAGCAGCGTCAAACAGGGGCTCGGCCTCGGGCAGTACTTC. This codes for CASSVKQGLGLGQYF. The variable domain in full, with the rest retrieved from reference TRBV14 and TRBJ2-7, is EAGVTQFPSHSVIEKGQTVTLRCDPISGHDNLYWYRRVMGKEIKFLLHFVKESKQDESGMPNNRFLAERTGGTYSTLKVQPAELEDSGVYFCASSVKQGLGLGQYFGPGTRLTVT.

This chain connects TRBV11-3 to TRBJ2-7, with D perhaps matching TRBD2 (5 bases). The germline CDR1 and CDR2 sequences are SGHNT and YENEEA. The V end was cut by 4 bases, the J end by 2 bases, with 12 bases between. The CDR3 sequence is 14 residues long. The chain's CDR3 is CASSWSGSPYEQYF. The CDR3 coding sequence is TGTGCCAGCAGCTGGAGCGGATCCCCCTACGAGCAGTACTTC.

The chain combines TRBV5-1 with TRBJ2-5, with 9 bases fitting TRBD2. V gave up 1 base and J gave up 4 bases; unmatched junction bases: 2. The CDR3 is made up of 14 amino acids. From germline, CDR1 is SGHRS and CDR2 YFSETQ. Written as DNA, the CDR3 is TGCGCCAGCAGCTTGAGGCGGGAGGGAGAGACCCAGTACTTC. Residues: CASSLRREGETQYF.

CDR3 region: CSASEPRANTGELFF. DNA for the CDR3: TGCAGTGCTAGTGAGCCTCGAGCGAACACCGGGGAGCTGTTTTTT. The J gene is TRBJ2-2, the V gene TRBV20-1; no clear D. V was clipped by 3 bases and J by 0 bases, with 11 bases between them. CDR3 length: 15 amino acids. CDR1 and CDR2 (germline): DFQATT, SNEGSKA (reference sequence).

The rearrangement uses TRBV27 and TRBJ2-1; no clear D. This CDR3 comprises 14 residues. V lost 6 bases and J lost 9, with 18 bases in between. In germline, CDR1 is MNHEY, CDR2 SMNVEV (reference sequence). This CDR3 is CASRPGVSIGEQFF. The CDR3 region has the DNA TGTGCCAGCAGACCCGGTGTAAGTATCGGTGAGCAGTTCTTC.

J is TRBJ2-7 and V is TRBV18; 7 nucleotides agree with TRBD2. The V and J ends lost 0 bases and 5 bases, in that order; junction bases with no gene match: 4. The CDR3 covers 14 residues. The germline CDR1 and CDR2 sequences are KGHSH and LQKENI. CDR3 bases: TGTGCCAGCTCACCACCGGCGGGAGTTGACGAGCAGTACTTC. Protein sequence: CASSPPAGVDEQYF.

This clone has a single count. The rearrangement uses TRBV7-9 and TRBJ2-1, with a weak D call TRBD1 (6 bases). From germline, CDR1 is SEHNR and CDR2 FQNEAQ (reference sequence). The V end was cut by 1 base, the J end by 4 bases, with 11 bases between. The CDR3 loop spans 15 amino acids. CDR3 sequence reads: CASSLGVGQYNEQFF. The CDR3 DNA reads TGTGCCAGCAGCTTAGGAGTAGGACAGTACAATGAGCAGTTCTTC.

The gene calls are TRBV28 and TRBJ1-2, with 11 bases lining up with TRBD1. Trimming at V came to 2 bases and at J to 7 bases, leaving 9 bases not matched to a gene. CDR3 length: 16 amino acids. Germline CDR1 is MDHEN and CDR2 is SYDVKM. Here the CDR3 reads CASSLGGDRGYVGYTF. The DNA of the CDR3 is TGTGCCAGCAGTTTAGGGGGGGACAGGGGGTATGTTGGCTACACCTTC.

The rearrangement links TRBV5-1 to TRBJ2-1; 15 bases map to TRBD2. V was pared by 3 bases and J by 8 bases, with 6 bases of the junction left unmatched. CDR3 length equals 16 residues. CDR1 SGHRS and CDR2 YFSETQ come from the germline V gene. In nucleotides, the CDR3 is TGCGCCAGCAGCTGGGGGACTAGCGGGAGGTCGGATGAGCAGTTCTTC. Translating gives CASSWGTSGRSDEQFF.

This chain connects TRBV19 to TRBJ1-4; a weak D match, TRBD1 (5 bases). Germline V gene data show CDR1 as LNHDA and CDR2 as SQIVND (reference sequence). The CDR3 has 13 amino acids. V gave up 4 bases and J gave up 6 bases, with 9 bases separating them. CDR3 bases: TGTGCCAGTAGTACCCAGGGCTATGAAAAACTGTTTTTT. Encoded protein: CASSTQGYEKLFF.

The chain combines TRBV10-3 with TRBJ2-2, with 10 bases aligning to TRBD2. V trimming: 6 bases; J trimming: 4 bases; junction bases outside the gene matches: 5. The CDR3 loop spans 15 amino acids. Germline V gives CDR1 ENHRY, CDR2 SYGVKD. The CDR3 reads CAIRTSGLSTGELFF. DNA for the CDR3: TGTGCCATCAGGACTAGCGGGTTGAGCACCGGGGAGCTGTTTTTT.

The rearrangement joins TRBV6-5 to TRBJ2-1; no firm D call. CDR1 and CDR2 from the germline V gene are MNHEY and SVGAGI. Trimming pared 6 bases from V and 7 bases from J, leaving 16 bases between. This CDR3 is 14 amino acids long. Here the CDR3 reads CASSVRVPGNEQFF. The CDR3 DNA reads TGTGCCAGCAGCGTCCGGGTCCCTGGAAATGAGCAGTTCTTC.

The chain carries TRBV4-1 and TRBJ2-7, with D perhaps matching TRBD2 (7 bases). The CDR3 length is 13 residues. Trimming removed 0 bases at V and 6 bases at J, with 9 bases between. CDR1 MGHRA and CDR2 YSYEKL come from the germline V gene. As DNA, the CDR3 is TGCGCCAGCAGCCAAGACGGGGGGCTCGAGCAGTACTTC. This sequence encodes CASSQDGGLEQYF.

The chain uses TRBV6-4 and TRBJ2-6; D is undetermined. The ends were cut back, 3 bases at V and 0 bases at J, with 9 bases in the middle. The V gene's germline CDR1 is MRHNA and CDR2 SNTAGT. CDR3 length: 16 amino acids. The CDR3, as DNA: TGTGCCAGCAGTGATTCTCCAGGCTCTGGGGCCAACGTCCTGACTTTC. This codes for CASSDSPGSGANVLTF.